The 29 T cell receptor beta chains below come from one sample, sequenced in a study of identical twins. TCRdb independently ran MiXCR on the 5' RACE reads; one entry per CDR3 protein. The table includes about 190,000 distinct CDR3 sequences, about 16% detected once. These data were also filed under a second study, of T cells expressing NK-cell markers.

The sequencing input was CD8+ T cells sorted from blood. These receptor sequences come from a woman aged 18-29 years in good health.

The V and J genes are TRBV2 and TRBJ2-7; 8 nucleotides agree with TRBD2. The CDR3 runs 15 residues. Losses at the gene ends were 5 bases for V and 6 bases for J; bases not matched to a gene: 12. Germline V gene lookup returns CDR1 SNHLY and CDR2 FYNNEI. The CDR3 DNA follows: TGTGCCAGCAGTCGCCCCCAGCGGGAGTCTCTCGAGCAGTACTTC. Protein sequence: CASSRPQRESLEQYF.

J is TRBJ1-5 and V is TRBV7-9; D unresolved. The germline gives CDR1 SEHNR, CDR2 FQNEAQ (reference sequence). This CDR3 has 14 amino acids. The V and J ends lost 4 bases and 7 bases respectively, with 14 bases between them. CDR3 residues: CASSSGLFGQPQHF. CDR3 DNA sequence: TGTGCCAGCAGCTCAGGCCTATTCGGGCAGCCCCAGCATTTT.

This clonotype was recorded a few times. The chain joins TRBV5-1 to TRBJ1-1; possibly TRBD1 for D (6 bases). This CDR3 has 15 amino acids. Between the trimmed V and J ends, which lost 4 bases and 0 bases, there was a span of 13 bases. Germline CDR1 is SGHRS and CDR2 is YFSETQ. The CDR3 loop reads CASSQGNSMNTEAFF. The DNA for the CDR3 is TGCGCCAGCAGCCAGGGGAACAGTATGAACACTGAAGCTTTCTTT.

The rearrangement joins TRBV4-1 to TRBJ2-7; 13 nucleotides align to TRBD2. Trimming cost V 3 bases and J 3 bases; bases outside gene matches: 2. CDR3 length: 15 amino acids. CDR1 and CDR2 from the germline V gene are MGHRA and YSYEKL. CDR3 bases: TGCGCCAGCAGCCAGAGGACTAGCGGGGGCTACGAGCAGTACTTC. Protein product: CASSQRTSGGYEQYF.

There are a few counts of this clonotype. The chain combines TRBV9 with TRBJ2-6; D call uncertain. Germline values: CDR1 SGDLS, CDR2 YYNGEE. This CDR3 comprises 15 residues. V dropped 0 bases and J dropped 0 bases, with 4 bases sitting between them. CDR3: CASSVAVSGANVLTF. CDR3 bases: TGTGCCAGCAGCGTAGCGGTCTCTGGGGCCAACGTCCTGACTTTC.

The chain links TRBV4-1 to TRBJ2-3; TRBD2 aligns across 10 bases. The V and J ends lost 6 bases and 4 bases, in that order; junction bases with no gene match: 10. CDR3 length: 16 amino acids. Germline V gives CDR1 MGHRA, CDR2 YSYEKL. The CDR3: CASRREASGSSDTQYF. In DNA, the CDR3 is TGCGCCAGCAGAAGAGAAGCTAGCGGGAGTTCAGATACGCAGTATTTT.

In DNA, the CDR3 is TGTGCCAGCAGTTTCGCTAGCGACAGTGAGCAGTTCTTC. Its translation: CASSFASDSEQFF. The V and J genes are TRBV12-3 or TRBV12-4 and TRBJ2-1, with a weak D call TRBD2 (6 bases). The CDR3 spans 13 residues. The V and J ends lost 3 bases and 9 bases respectively, with 12 bases between them.

V usage is TRBV19 and J usage is TRBJ2-2; the D gene is possibly TRBD1 (6 bases). The germline V and J ends were trimmed by 6 bases and 5 bases, with 7 bases remaining between them. Germline V gene data show CDR1 as LNHDA and CDR2 as SQIVND (reference sequence). This CDR3 region has 12 residues. The CDR3 bases are TGTGCCAGTAGGGACAGTACCGGGGAGCTGTTTTTT. It translates to CASRDSTGELFF.

This chain uses TRBV6-5 with TRBJ2-3; no firm D call. V was shortened by 4 bases and J by 7 bases, with 24 bases between the two germline ends. The CDR3 spans 17 residues. Germline loops: CDR1 MNHEY, CDR2 SVGAGI. CDR3 nucleotides: TGTGCCAGCAGTTCCCCGAGGCATGACGGGCCAACTCATACGCAGTATTTT. This gives the protein CASSSPRHDGPTHTQYF.

The chain employs TRBV2 and TRBJ2-5; D perhaps matches TRBD1 (6 bases). The CDR3 consists of 14 residues. Germline V gives CDR1 SNHLY, CDR2 FYNNEI. Trimming took off 6 bases at V and 4 bases at J, with 15 bases between the two ends. The CDR3 bases are TGTGCCAGCAGCCGACAGGTATCGGGAGAGACCCAGTACTTC. Translated, it gives CASSRQVSGETQYF. Full variable domain (missing parts from reference TRBV2 and TRBJ2-5): EPEVTQTPSHQVTQMGQEVILRCVPISNHLYFYWYRQILGQKVEFLVSFYNNEISEKSEIFDDQFSVERPDGSNFTLKIRSTKLEDSAMYFCASSRQVSGETQYFGPGTRLLVL.

Turning to this clonotype: Just one base apart from a much larger clone, this may be a read error. The rearrangement joins TRBV25-1 to TRBJ2-3, with unresolved D. The germline V gene encodes CDR1 MGHDK and CDR2 SYGVNS. The CDR3 spans 11 residues. CDR3 sequence: CASTEGDTQYF. In DNA form, the CDR3 reads TGTGCCAGCACTGAAGGAGATACGCAGTATTTT. The full variable domain, rest sourced from reference TRBV25-1 and TRBJ2-3, is EADIYQTPRYLVIGTGKKITLECSQTMGHDKMYWYQQDPGMELHLIHYSYGVNSTEKGDLSSESTVSRIRTEHFPLTLESARPSHTSQYLCASTEGDTQYFGPGTRLTVL.

The CDR3 bases are TGCGCCAGCAGCGACGGGACGAACACCGGGGAGCTGTTTTTT. Protein: CASSDGTNTGELFF. This chain joins TRBV4-3 and TRBJ2-2; tentatively, D is TRBD2 (5 bases). The germline V and J ends were trimmed by 5 bases and 0 bases, with 7 bases remaining between them. Per the germline V gene, CDR1 is LGHNA and CDR2 is YSLEER. The CDR3 runs 14 residues.

There are a few counts of this clonotype. The chain links TRBV7-9 to TRBJ2-7; 8 bases map to TRBD1. Trimming removed 5 bases from V and 7 bases from J; junction bases left unmatched: 10. This CDR3 has 14 amino acids. Germline V gene lookup returns CDR1 SEHNR and CDR2 FQNEAQ (reference sequence). The CDR3 bases are TGTGCCAGCAGCACCGGGACAGGATCCCAAGAGCAGTACTTC. This codes for CASSTGTGSQEQYF.

This clonotype was detected a few times. The chain couples TRBV4-3 to TRBJ1-1; D call uncertain. The CDR3 is 12 residues long. In germline, CDR1 is LGHNA, CDR2 YSLEER. Deletions cut 3 bases from V and 5 bases from J, with 7 bases between. The CDR3 nucleotides are TGCGCCAGCAGCCATGGTAGTACTGAAGCTTTCTTT. It encodes CASSHGSTEAFF.

This clonotype was detected only a few times. The chain uses TRBV5-5 and TRBJ1-2; D gene unclear. V lost 0 bases and J lost 0, with 12 bases in between. Germline V gene sequence: CDR1 SGHKS, CDR2 YYEKEE (reference sequence). This CDR3 contains 16 residues. CDR3 sequence (DNA): TGTGCCAGCAGCTTGGAGCTCACAGTAGCTAACTATGGCTACACCTTC. This gives the protein CASSLELTVANYGYTF.

V and J are TRBV2 and TRBJ2-3, with 8 bases that match TRBD2. Germline values: CDR1 SNHLY, CDR2 FYNNEI. J was trimmed by 2 bases and V by 6 bases; bases with no gene match: 7. The CDR3 covers 15 residues. DNA of the CDR3: TGTGCCAGCAGCGGGGGGGCGCTGTTCACAGATACGCAGTATTTT. Amino acid sequence: CASSGGALFTDTQYF.

This clonotype was recorded a few times. This chain joins TRBV29-1 and TRBJ2-6; D remains unclear. This CDR3 spans 15 amino acids. Trimming removed 1 base at V and 0 bases at J, with 7 bases between. Looked up from germline, CDR1 is SQVTM and CDR2 is ANQGSEA. The CDR3 DNA sequence: TGCAGCGTTGAAGCCGCCACCTCTGGGGCCAACGTCCTGACTTTC. Amino acid sequence: CSVEAATSGANVLTF.

This clonotype was picked up a small number of times. The chain uses TRBV9 and TRBJ1-2, with D maybe TRBD1 (6 bases). The V gene's germline CDR1 is SGDLS and CDR2 YYNGEE. V gave up 3 bases and J gave up 2 bases, with 14 bases separating them. The length of the CDR3 is 15 residues. CDR3 nucleotide sequence: TGTGCCAGCAGCGCCATTAACAGGGCCAACTATGGCTACACCTTC. This encodes CASSAINRANYGYTF.

V gene TRBV5-1 combines with J gene TRBJ2-7; the D is unclear. With 0 bases removed from V and 3 bases from J, the gap between germline ends came to 7 bases. This CDR3 has 13 amino acids. In germline, CDR1 is SGHRS, CDR2 YFSETQ. The CDR3 DNA follows: TGCGCCAGCAGCTTGGAGCCGAACTACGAGCAGTACTTC. It yields the protein CASSLEPNYEQYF. Variable domain in full (rest from reference TRBV5-1 and TRBJ2-7): KAGVTQTPRYLIKTRGQQVTLSCSPISGHRSVSWYQQTPGQGLQFLFEYFSETQRNKGNFPGRFSGRQFSNSRSEMNVSTLELGDSALYLCASSLEPNYEQYFGPGTRLTVT.

In this sample, this clonotype turned up many times. The chain links TRBV12-3 or TRBV12-4 to TRBJ2-1; the D is unclear. This CDR3 is 13 amino acids long. V was cut by 1 base and J by 3 bases, with 4 bases left in between. CDR3 sequence: CASSLVGYNEQFF. The CDR3 DNA is TGTGCCAGCAGTTTAGTCGGCTACAATGAGCAGTTCTTC.

CDR3: CASSTSGHVPLNEQFF. Here the CDR3 DNA reads TGTGCCAGCAGCACATCGGGACACGTACCCCTCAATGAGCAGTTCTTC. The V call is TRBV7-9, the J call TRBJ2-1; D possibly corresponds to TRBD1 (6 bases). Trimming cost V 5 bases and J 6 bases, with 20 bases left between them. Germline lookup yields CDR1 SEHNR and CDR2 FQNEAQ (reference sequence). The CDR3 consists of 16 residues.

A note on this clonotype: An end of the junction does not agree with germline; a read error may underlie this. This chain uses TRBV15 with TRBJ2-7; D might be TRBD1 or TRBD2, each matching 5 bases. CDR1 and CDR2 (germline): LNHNV, YYDKDF (reference sequence). This CDR3 region has 14 residues. CDR3 nucleotides: TGTGCCGCCAGCAGAGATCGAGGGGAAGACGAGCAGTACTTC. This sequence encodes CAASRDRGEDEQYF.

The chain couples TRBV4-1 to TRBJ2-1, with D perhaps TRBD1 or TRBD2 (7 bases each). CDR1 is MGHRA and CDR2 is YSYEKL in the germline V gene. V was clipped by 4 bases and J by 4 bases, with 14 bases between them. CDR3 size: 15 residues. The chain's CDR3 is CASSRGQGGYNEQFF. The CDR3 DNA follows: TGCGCCAGCAGCCGGGGGCAGGGGGGGTACAATGAGCAGTTCTTC.

There are a few counts of this clonotype. This sequence joins TRBV5-1 and TRBJ1-4; weak D call: TRBD1 (6 bases). From germline, CDR1 is SGHRS and CDR2 YFSETQ. The CDR3 totals 15 residues. V was trimmed by 4 bases and J by 0 bases, leaving 10 bases between them. In DNA form, the CDR3 reads TGCGCCAGCAGCGAAACAGGGACAACTAATGAAAAACTGTTTTTT. The encoded protein is CASSETGTTNEKLFF. Together with reference TRBV5-1 and TRBJ1-4, the CDR3 gives the full variable domain: KAGVTQTPRYLIKTRGQQVTLSCSPISGHRSVSWYQQTPGQGLQFLFEYFSETQRNKGNFPGRFSGRQFSNSRSEMNVSTLELGDSALYLCASSETGTTNEKLFFGSGTQLSVL.

This chain links TRBV7-9 with TRBJ2-7; D might be TRBD1 (8 bases). V was pared by 7 bases and J by 1 base, with 17 bases between. CDR3 length: 15 amino acids. The germline CDR1 and CDR2 sequences are SEHNR and FQNEAQ (reference sequence). The CDR3 DNA sequence: TGTGCCAGCACCCCGACAGGGGAGGGTTCCTACGAGCAGTACTTC. Amino acids: CASTPTGEGSYEQYF.

V usage is TRBV7-9 and J usage is TRBJ2-7; 8 nucleotides agree with TRBD1. In germline, CDR1 is SEHNR, CDR2 FQNEAQ (reference sequence). V was pared by 5 bases and J by 3 bases, with 12 bases of the junction left unmatched. The CDR3 extends over 16 amino acids. The DNA of the CDR3 is TGTGCCAGCAGCCTACCGCGACAGGGGAATTTCTACGAGCAGTACTTC. Encoded protein: CASSLPRQGNFYEQYF.

This clonotype was picked up a small number of times. The gene calls are TRBV27 and TRBJ2-7; D perhaps matches TRBD1 (6 bases). From germline, CDR1 is MNHEY and CDR2 SMNVEV (reference sequence). CDR3 length: 14 residues. V was shortened by 4 bases and J by 6 bases, with 16 bases between the two germline ends. The CDR3 loop reads CASSWERGTGEQYF. CDR3 in DNA: TGTGCCAGCAGTTGGGAAAGGGGGACGGGCGAGCAGTACTTC.

This clonotype was seen a handful of times. This rearrangement joins TRBV21-1 to TRBJ1-5. TRBV21-1 is a pseudogene segment. The length of the CDR3 is 16 residues. Written as DNA, the CDR3 is TGTGCCAGCGCAAAGGGGGAACGGTATAGCAATCAGCCCCAGCATTTT. Protein sequence: CASAKGERYSNQPQHF.

The chain has TRBV27 and TRBJ2-5; 8 nucleotides agree with TRBD2. V was clipped by 11 bases and J by 5 bases; unmatched bases: 10. CDR3 length equals 13 residues. Germline V gene lookup returns CDR1 MNHEY and CDR2 SMNVEV (reference sequence). The CDR3 reads CAAARGGRETQYF. CDR3 nucleotide sequence: TGTGCCGCGGCCCGGGGGGGCAGGGAGACCCAGTACTTC.